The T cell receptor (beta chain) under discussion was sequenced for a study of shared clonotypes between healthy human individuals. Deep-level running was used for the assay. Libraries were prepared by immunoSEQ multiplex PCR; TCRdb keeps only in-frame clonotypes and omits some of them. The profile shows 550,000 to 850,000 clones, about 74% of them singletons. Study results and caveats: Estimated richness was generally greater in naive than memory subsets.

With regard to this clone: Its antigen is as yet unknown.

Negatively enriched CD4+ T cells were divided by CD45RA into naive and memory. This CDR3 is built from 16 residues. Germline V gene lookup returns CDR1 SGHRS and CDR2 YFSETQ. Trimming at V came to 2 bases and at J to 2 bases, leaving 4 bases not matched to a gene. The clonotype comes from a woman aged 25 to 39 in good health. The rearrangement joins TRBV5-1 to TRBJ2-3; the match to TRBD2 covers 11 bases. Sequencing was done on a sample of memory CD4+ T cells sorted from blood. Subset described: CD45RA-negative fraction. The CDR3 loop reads CASSFPGLADTDTQYF. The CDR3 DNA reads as TGCGCCAGCAGCTTCCCGGGACTAGCGGACACAGATACGCAGTATTTT.